Listed below are T cell receptor beta chains from one sample, sequenced in a study of spatial heterogeneity in lung cancer. TCRdb re-analysed the 5' RACE reads in MiXCR, keeping a single row per CDR3 protein. The sample holds 30,000 to 45,000 distinct CDR3 sequences, roughly 6.5% seen once. The sequenced sample was PBMCs, obtained at surgery. The receptors were gathered from a female donor with early-stage non-small cell lung cancer. Each CDR3 is given with its conserved first and last residue. The D gene is left open where the match is weak. Clone size, where shown, is once, few, many, or a class for clones that have expanded.

size	V	D	J	DNA	CDR3
many	TRBV4-3	.	TRBJ1-4	TGCGCCAGCAGCCGCTACACTGGAAGTGAGGGGGATGAAAAACTGTTTTTT	CASSRYTGSEGDEKLFF
many	TRBV15	.	TRBJ2-1	TGTGCCACCAGCAGAGTTACGGGAGTAAACAATGAGCAGTTCTTC	CATSRVTGVNNEQFF
.	TRBV29-1	TRBD2	TRBJ2-7	TGCAGCGTTGAAGCCTTTTGGGGGGGTCTATACGAGCAGTACTTC	CSVEAFWGGLYEQYF
many	TRBV11-2	.	TRBJ2-1	TGTGCCAGCAGCTTGACTGCGGGGAACAACAATGAGCAGTTCTTC	CASSLTAGNNNEQFF
few	TRBV19	TRBD1	TRBJ2-4	TGTGCCAGTACCGACAGGGGGCGAGACATTCAGTACTTC	CASTDRGRDIQYF
many	TRBV29-1	.	TRBJ2-1	TGCAGCGCCCAAGGTATAGTCAATGAGCAGTTCTTC	CSAQGIVNEQFF
many	TRBV6-5	.	TRBJ1-2	TGTGCCAGCAGTTACGAAGGGAACTATGGCTACACCTTC	CASSYEGNYGYTF
.	TRBV23-1	TRBD2	TRBJ2-7	TGCGCCAGCAGTCTAAATTGGGGCTTGGGCGGGGGTTACTTC	CASSLNWGLGGGYF
many	TRBV4-1	TRBD1	TRBJ2-2	TGCGCCAGCACAACAAACCTCCGGACAGGGCGAACCGGGGAGCTGTTTTTT	CASTTNLRTGRTGELFF
.	TRBV29-1	TRBD2	TRBJ2-2	TGCAGCGTGGGGCTAGCGGGAGCCGGGGAGCTGTTTTTT	CSVGLAGAGELFF
few	TRBV3-1	.	TRBJ2-7	TGTGCCAGCAGCCCCCGGGACCCATACGAGCAGTACTTC	CASSPRDPYEQYF
many	TRBV20-1	.	TRBJ2-7	TGCAGTGCTAGAGATGGATACAGACAGAGCCGCTACGAGCAGTACTTC	CSARDGYRQSRYEQYF
many	TRBV11-2	.	TRBJ2-4	TGTGCCAGCAGCTCGGGGGCAGGAAACATTCAGTACTTC	CASSSGAGNIQYF
many	TRBV5-1	.	TRBJ1-2	TGCGCCAGCAGCTTTGGGACTGACTATGGCTACACCTTC	CASSFGTDYGYTF
medium-sized	TRBV2	TRBD1	TRBJ1-1	TGTGCCAGCAGGGAGGGACAGTTGAACACTGAAGCTTTCTTT	CASREGQLNTEAFF
few	TRBV6-2/TRBV6-3	.	TRBJ2-3	TGTGCCAGCAGGACAGGCACAGATACGCAGTATTTT	CASRTGTDTQYF
many	TRBV20-1	.	TRBJ1-2	TGCAGTGCTAGAGGCCCCCGCGGGACGGTGGATGGCTACACCTTC	CSARGPRGTVDGYTF
.	TRBV3-1	TRBD2	TRBJ2-3	TGTGCCAGCAGCCAAGTATCCGGGAGGGCCATGGCAGATACGCAGTATTTT	CASSQVSGRAMADTQYF
.	TRBV20-1	.	TRBJ1-1	TGCAGTGCCCAGATGGGGGGCTGGAGCACTGAAGCTTTCTTT	CSAQMGGWSTEAFF
many	TRBV7-2	TRBD2	TRBJ2-3	TGTGCCAGCAGCCGTATTAGCGGGAGCACAGATACGCAGTATTTT	CASSRISGSTDTQYF
once	TRBV4-3	TRBD2	TRBJ2-1	TGCGCCAGCAGCCAAGATGGACTAGCGCGGAATGAGCAGCTCTTC	CASSQDGLARNEQLF
few	TRBV6-5	.	TRBJ1-1	TGTGCCAGCACCCCGACGGGCCCTTCGCCTGAAGCTTTCTTT	CASTPTGPSPEAFF
.	TRBV2	.	TRBJ2-5	TGTGCCAGCAGTGATCGGCGCAACCAAGAGACCCAGTACTTC	CASSDRRNQETQYF
many	TRBV10-2	TRBD1	TRBJ1-1	TGCGCCAGCAGTGGACAGGGGGCAAACACTGAAGCTTTCTTT	CASSGQGANTEAFF
many	TRBV5-1	.	TRBJ2-7	TGCGCCAGCAGCTTGGCCCCCGGCCAGGAGCAGTACTTC	CASSLAPGQEQYF
many	TRBV19	.	TRBJ2-7	TGTGCCAGTTCACGCCGGACGGGAGCCTACGAGCAGTACTTC	CASSRRTGAYEQYF
many	TRBV6-2/TRBV6-3	.	TRBJ2-5	TGTGCCAGCAGTCCCCGAGGGGTAAGGGAGACCCAGTACTTC	CASSPRGVRETQYF
few	TRBV10-3	TRBD1	TRBJ2-3	TGTGCCATCAGCGGACGGACAGGGGGCTCGGTCAGCACAGATACGCAGTATTTT	CAISGRTGGSVSTDTQYF
few	TRBV29-1	.	TRBJ2-3	TGCAGCGCCCTCGGGGGCAGGGGGTTAGATACGCAGTATTTT	CSALGGRGLDTQYF